These T cell receptor beta chains were read from a single sample in a study of Tregs in tolerant kidney transplant recipients. The table came from immunoSEQ multiplex PCR; TCRdb's copy has only in-frame clones and leaves some out. The sample lists under 95,000 clones, 75% to 95% occurring once. Sequenced material: Tregs from blood, taken before the transplant. The source of these receptors is a human donor who received a combined kidney and bone marrow transplant. The CDR3 runs from the conserved cysteine through the conserved F or W. The order of the fields is clone size, D gene, J gene, V gene, CDR3 protein, CDR3 DNA. D genes are given only for firm matches. For some rows the clone size is stated as once, few or many, or as a class when expanded; others skip it.

abundance: NA
d_gene: TRBD1
j_gene: TRBJ2-1
v_gene: TRBV7-7
CDR3aa: CASSWDRYNEQFF
CDR3nt: TGTGCCAGCAGCTGGGACAGGTACAATGAGCAGTTCTTC

abundance: NA
d_gene: NA
j_gene: TRBJ1-4
v_gene: TRBV5-1
CDR3aa: CASSLGTGTNEKLFF
CDR3nt: TGCGCCAGCAGCTTAGGGACCGGGACTAATGAAAAACTGTTTTTT

abundance: NA
d_gene: NA
j_gene: TRBJ2-7
v_gene: TRBV28
CDR3aa: CASSESGTPWGEQYF
CDR3nt: TGTGCCAGCAGTGAATCCGGGACTCCTTGGGGAGAGCAGTACTTC

abundance: NA
d_gene: NA
j_gene: TRBJ2-7
v_gene: TRBV21-1
CDR3aa: CASKRGGLSYEQYF
CDR3nt: TGTGCCTCTAAACGGGGCGGACTCTCCTACGAGCAGTACTTC

abundance: NA
d_gene: NA
j_gene: TRBJ2-3
v_gene: TRBV2
CDR3aa: CATLTGVSRDTQYF
CDR3nt: TGTGCCACCCTCACAGGCGTTTCACGCGATACGCAGTATTTT

abundance: NA
d_gene: NA
j_gene: TRBJ1-1
v_gene: TRBV25-1
CDR3aa: CASTLPWGGKAFF
CDR3nt: TGTGCCAGCACCCTCCCGTGGGGCGGGAAAGCTTTCTTT

abundance: once
d_gene: TRBD1
j_gene: TRBJ1-1
v_gene: TRBV25-1
CDR3aa: CASSAGQENTEAFF
CDR3nt: TGTGCCAGCAGTGCAGGACAGGAGAACACTGAAGCTTTCTTT

abundance: NA
d_gene: NA
j_gene: TRBJ2-7
v_gene: TRBV15
CDR3aa: CATSRQPKVFRSEQYF
CDR3nt: TGTGCCACCAGCAGACAACCTAAGGTCTTCCGGTCCGAGCAGTACTTC

abundance: NA
d_gene: NA
j_gene: TRBJ2-7
v_gene: TRBV9
CDR3aa: CASSVTARSYEQYF
CDR3nt: TGTGCCAGCAGCGTAACTGCGAGGTCCTACGAGCAGTACTTC

abundance: NA
d_gene: TRBD2
j_gene: TRBJ2-7
v_gene: TRBV25-1
CDR3aa: CASSRAGVAHEQYF
CDR3nt: TGTGCCAGCAGTCGGGCGGGAGTGGCCCACGAGCAGTACTTC

abundance: NA
d_gene: NA
j_gene: TRBJ1-2
v_gene: TRBV14
CDR3aa: CASSLSQGLGYTF
CDR3nt: TGTGCCAGCAGCCTGAGTCAGGGTCTCGGCTACACCTTC

abundance: NA
d_gene: NA
j_gene: TRBJ1-5
v_gene: TRBV28
CDR3aa: CASSLTPWGRGNQPQHF
CDR3nt: TGTGCCAGCAGTTTAACCCCCTGGGGGAGAGGCAATCAGCCCCAGCATTTT

abundance: NA
d_gene: NA
j_gene: TRBJ2-7
v_gene: TRBV28
CDR3aa: CASSKGLGGYEQYF
CDR3nt: TGTGCCAGCAGTAAAGGACTAGGGGGTTACGAGCAGTACTTC

abundance: NA
d_gene: NA
j_gene: TRBJ2-2
v_gene: TRBV5-1
CDR3aa: CASSPVQGSNTGELFF
CDR3nt: TGCGCCAGCAGCCCAGTTCAGGGGTCGAACACCGGGGAGCTGTTTTTT

abundance: NA
d_gene: TRBD2
j_gene: TRBJ2-7
v_gene: TRBV28
CDR3aa: CASSFTHGLAGEGYEQYF
CDR3nt: TGTGCCAGCAGTTTCACCCACGGACTAGCGGGAGAAGGATACGAGCAGTACTTC

abundance: NA
d_gene: TRBD2
j_gene: TRBJ2-1
v_gene: TRBV30
CDR3aa: CAWTSGPSSYNEQFF
CDR3nt: TGTGCCTGGACTAGCGGGCCGAGCTCCTACAATGAGCAGTTCTTC

abundance: once
d_gene: NA
j_gene: TRBJ2-7
v_gene: TRBV11-2
CDR3aa: CASSLDSGAEQYF
CDR3nt: TGTGCCAGCAGTCTAGATTCAGGGGCCGAGCAGTACTTC

abundance: NA
d_gene: TRBD2
j_gene: TRBJ2-7
v_gene: TRBV28
CDR3aa: CASTPASGRVEQYF
CDR3nt: TGTGCCAGCACCCCAGCTAGCGGAAGGGTCGAGCAGTACTTC

abundance: NA
d_gene: NA
j_gene: TRBJ2-2
v_gene: TRBV19
CDR3aa: CASSLNSLHITGELFF
CDR3nt: TGTGCCAGTAGTCTTAACAGTCTACACATCACCGGGGAGCTGTTTTTT

abundance: NA
d_gene: NA
j_gene: TRBJ1-5
v_gene: TRBV28
CDR3aa: CASSSPASNQPQHF
CDR3nt: TGTGCCAGCAGTAGCCCAGCGAGCAATCAGCCCCAGCATTTT

abundance: NA
d_gene: TRBD1
j_gene: TRBJ2-1
v_gene: TRBV28
CDR3aa: CASSTRRQGQYNEQFF
CDR3nt: TGTGCCAGCAGTACAAGAAGACAGGGGCAATACAATGAGCAGTTCTTC

abundance: NA
d_gene: NA
j_gene: TRBJ2-7
v_gene: TRBV10-3
CDR3aa: CATTGTYEQYF
CDR3nt: TGTGCCACGACAGGAACCTACGAGCAGTACTTC

abundance: NA
d_gene: NA
j_gene: TRBJ2-3
v_gene: TRBV5-1
CDR3aa: CASSLAFGGSTDTQYF
CDR3nt: TGCGCCAGCAGCTTGGCGTTTGGGGGCAGCACAGATACGCAGTATTTT

abundance: NA
d_gene: TRBD2
j_gene: TRBJ2-7
v_gene: TRBV2
CDR3aa: CASSRSTSGRALDYEQYF
CDR3nt: TGTGCCAGCAGTCGGAGTACTAGCGGGAGGGCCCTCGACTACGAGCAGTACTTC

abundance: NA
d_gene: NA
j_gene: TRBJ2-7
v_gene: TRBV28
CDR3aa: CASIPGATSSYEQYF
CDR3nt: TGTGCCAGCATCCCGGGGGCGACCAGCTCCTACGAGCAGTACTTC